Here is one TCR beta chain with its context. Its target is unknown. These data originate in a study of PD-1 blockade in classical Hodgkin lymphoma. Study results and caveats: Significant TCR diversity gains by C4D1 occurred in CD4+ but not CD8+ cells.

The data were produced by immunoSEQ multiplex PCR, yet TCRdb's version contains in-frame clones alone and is incomplete. This sample yields over 85,000 clones, of which approximately 90% are seen a single time; approximately 2.9% belongs to the top ten. The time point denotes: cycle 4 day 1 (C4D1), after five to seven weeks of nivolumab. Each of the patients experienced relapse following autologous stem cell transplantation, and their brentuximab vedotin exposure differed. The CDR3 extends over 16 amino acids. The V and J ends lost 0 bases and 0 bases respectively, with 11 bases between them. Germline CDR1 reads LNHNV; CDR2 reads YYDKDF (reference sequence).

This TCR was sampled from a human donor with classical Hodgkin lymphoma. Sequenced here: peripheral blood mononuclear cells (PBMCs), sampled before the fourth cycle of nivolumab. The chain has TRBV15 and TRBJ1-1; D not certain. The CDR3 here is CATSRDRADVNTEAFF. The CDR3 coding sequence is TGTGCCACCAGCAGAGATCGGGCAGATGTGAACACTGAAGCTTTCTTT.